This record concerns one T cell receptor beta chain sequence. Its target is unknown. Profiled with immunoSEQ multiplex PCR; TCRdb holds only in-frame clones, not every one. Of about 4,800 clones listed, roughly 67% are singletons. These data are taken from a study of CD8 T cell repertoires and HIV-1 epitope variants. The CDR3 length is 13 residues. Germline V gene sequence: CDR1 MDHEN, CDR2 SYDVKM. Trimming shortened V by 3 bases and J by 0 bases, and 4 bases separated the two germline ends. The specimen was cultured CD8+ T cells derived from PBMCs. This clonotype originated in a male donor with HIV. The chain carries TRBV28 and TRBJ2-3; unclear D gene. Written as DNA, the CDR3 is TGTGCCAGCAGTTTCATCAGCACAGATACGCAGTATTTT. It translates to CASSFISTDTQYF.